Each of the 24 T cell receptor beta chains below was sequenced from the same sample in a study of blood T cell repertoires in COVID-19. Profiled with immunoSEQ multiplex PCR; TCRdb holds only in-frame clones, not every one. The table has under 400,000 clones, approximately 89% seen once. Sample: peripheral blood. Receptors were obtained from a woman under 40 with COVID-19, enrolled during active disease.

The rearrangement links TRBV7-9 to TRBJ2-7; D is ambiguous. Germline assignment: CDR1 SEHNR and CDR2 FQNEAQ (reference sequence). The CDR3 extends over 13 amino acids. The V and J ends lost 4 bases and 0 bases respectively, with 7 bases between them. CDR3 sequence: CASSSKNSYEQYF. As DNA, the CDR3 is TGTGCCAGCAGCTCAAAAAACTCCTACGAGCAGTACTTC.

V gene TRBV6-5 combines with J gene TRBJ1-2; possible D gene TRBD1, 6 bases. The V and J ends lost 8 bases and 6 bases respectively, with 19 bases between them. The CDR3 covers 14 residues. Looked up from germline, CDR1 is MNHEY and CDR2 is SVGAGI. The chain's CDR3 is CASLKSAGVNGYTF. CDR3 sequence (DNA): TGTGCCAGCCTCAAGTCGGCAGGGGTGAATGGCTACACCTTC.

The chain joins TRBV7-2 to TRBJ2-5; D perhaps matches TRBD1 (6 bases). This CDR3 is built from 14 residues. V gave up 5 bases and J gave up 1 base, with 11 bases separating them. Germline CDR1 and CDR2: SGHTA and FQGNSA. This chain's CDR3 is CASSTRTAQETQYF. CDR3 DNA sequence: TGTGCCAGCAGCACAAGGACAGCCCAAGAGACCCAGTACTTC.

The gene calls are TRBV4-2 and TRBJ2-3, with TRBD1 matching 7 bases. The CDR3 sequence is 17 residues long. The J segment lost 5 bases and the V segment lost 1 base, leaving 12 bases of the junction unmatched. The V gene's germline CDR1 is LGHNA and CDR2 YNFKEQ. The CDR3 nucleotides are TGTGCCAGCAGCCAAGCTCACAGACAGGGCTACCTAGATACGCAGTATTTT. Its protein product is CASSQAHRQGYLDTQYF.

The chain couples TRBV7-9 to TRBJ1-2; 8 nucleotides match TRBD1. The CDR3 spans 14 residues. V was clipped by 5 bases and J by 3 bases; unmatched bases: 5. Germline assignment: CDR1 SEHNR and CDR2 FQNEAQ (reference sequence). The CDR3 is CASSPGGADYGYTF. Here the CDR3 DNA reads TGTGCCAGCAGCCCAGGGGGCGCTGACTATGGCTACACCTTC.

The chain has TRBV5-4 and TRBJ2-7; 8 nucleotides align to TRBD1. The length of the CDR3 is 15 residues. V lost 3 bases to trimming and J lost 3 bases; unmatched junction nucleotides: 8. Germline V gene lookup returns CDR1 SGHNT and CDR2 YYREEE (reference sequence). CDR3 in amino acids: CASSSLTGAFYEQYF. As DNA, the CDR3 is TGTGCCAGCAGCTCGTTGACAGGGGCGTTCTACGAGCAGTACTTC. The full variable domain, its missing parts supplied by reference TRBV5-4 and TRBJ2-7, is ETGVTQSPTHLIKTRGQQVTLRCSSQSGHNTVSWYQQALGQGPQFIFQYYREEENGRGNFPPRFSGLQFPNYSSELNVNALELDDSALYLCASSSLTGAFYEQYFGPGTRLTVT.

The chain carries TRBV12-1 and TRBJ2-2; no check of the table's D call, TRBD2, against the DNA was made. TRBV12-1 is a documented pseudogene. This CDR3 is built from 16 residues. The CDR3 reads CASSPSGGRNTGELFF. CDR3 bases: TGTGCCAGCAGCCCTTCGGGGGGGAGGAACACCGGGGAGCTGTTTTTT.

The genes are TRBV9 and TRBJ1-4, with a possible D match to TRBD1 (5 bases). The V gene's germline CDR1 is SGDLS and CDR2 YYNGEE. CDR3 length: 15 residues. V was pared by 3 bases and J by 7 bases, with 16 bases between. The CDR3 bases are TGTGCCAGCAGCGCCCAGTTGGGGGGAGCTGAAAAACTGTTTTTT. As protein: CASSAQLGGAEKLFF.

This chain joins TRBV3-1 (or the pseudogene TRBV3-2) and TRBJ2-3; TRBD2 is a possible D gene (7 bases). V was shortened by 4 bases and J by 0 bases, with 11 bases between the two germline ends. This CDR3 region has 15 residues. Looked up from germline, CDR1 is LGHDT and CDR2 is YNNKEL (reference sequence). The chain's CDR3 is CASSRGGHSTDTQYF. The CDR3 coding sequence is TGTGCCAGCAGCCGGGGGGGGCATAGCACAGATACGCAGTATTTT.

This sequence joins TRBV6-5 and TRBJ2-7; the match to TRBD1 covers 10 bases. This CDR3 spans 15 amino acids. J was trimmed by 0 bases and V by 6 bases; bases with no gene match: 5. Germline V gene data show CDR1 as MNHEY and CDR2 as SVGAGI. The CDR3, as DNA: TGTGCCAGCAGGGCCGGGACAGGGGTCTCCTACGAGCAGTACTTC. It codes for CASRAGTGVSYEQYF.

Concerning this clone: This may stem from a read error, because a much larger clone lies one nucleotide away. Other DNA variants within this sample encode the same CDR3. The chain uses TRBV6-5 and TRBJ2-7, with TRBD2 as a possible D gene (5 bases). The CDR3 spans 12 residues. Germline CDR1 reads MNHEY; CDR2 reads SVGAGI. The CDR3 sequence is CASIWTEDEQYV. CDR3 DNA sequence: TGTGCCAGCATCTGGACGGAGGACGAGCAGTATGTC.

This chain joins TRBV7-3 and TRBJ1-1, with 8 bases matching TRBD1. This CDR3 has 13 amino acids. The V and J ends lost 4 bases and 10 bases, in that order; junction bases with no gene match: 8. Germline V gene lookup returns CDR1 SGHTA and CDR2 FQGTGA. CDR3 sequence: CASSYTDRESAFF. Written as DNA, the CDR3 is TGTGCCAGCAGCTACACGGACAGGGAATCAGCTTTCTTT.

V usage is TRBV6-4 and J usage is TRBJ2-2; D call uncertain. Germline V gives CDR1 MRHNA, CDR2 SNTAGT. The CDR3 runs 13 residues. Trimming took 0 bases from V and 6 from J, leaving 5 bases between them. DNA of the CDR3: TGTGCCAGCAGTGACTCCTCTTCCGGGGAGCTGTTTTTT. It encodes CASSDSSSGELFF.

The chain recombines TRBV9 with TRBJ2-3; 9 bases map to TRBD2. From germline, CDR1 is SGDLS and CDR2 YYNGEE. This CDR3 is built from 15 residues. The J segment lost 2 bases and the V segment lost 4 bases, leaving 5 bases of the junction unmatched. The CDR3, as DNA: TGTGCCAGCAGCTGGGCGGGGGGGCTCACAGATACGCAGTATTTT. Translating gives CASSWAGGLTDTQYF.

The chain combines TRBV2 with TRBJ1-4, with 8 bases fitting TRBD1. The J segment lost 8 bases and the V segment lost 2 bases, leaving 7 bases of the junction unmatched. The germline CDR1 and CDR2 sequences are SNHLY and FYNNEI. This CDR3 has 15 amino acids. The CDR3 region is CASSESPGGWEKLFF. The CDR3, as DNA: TGTGCCAGCAGTGAAAGCCCAGGGGGCTGGGAAAAACTGTTTTTT.

This clone was detected only a few times. The CDR3 is CASSQGGREAYEQYV. DNA of the CDR3: TGTGCCAGCAGCCAGGGGGGCAGGGAGGCATACGAGCAGTACGTC. The rearrangement links TRBV2 to TRBJ2-7, with D possibly TRBD1 on 7 matching bases. The V gene lost 6 bases and the J gene lost 4 bases, with 19 bases spanning the gap. There are 15 residues in the CDR3. Germline lookup yields CDR1 SNHLY and CDR2 FYNNEI.

The chain links TRBV29-1 to TRBJ2-7, with 9 bases that match TRBD1. The ends lost 6 bases at V and 3 bases at J; junction bases unmatched: 6. This CDR3 spans 13 amino acids. CDR1 is SQVTM, CDR2 ANQGSEA, per germline. The CDR3 DNA sequence: TGCAGCGTCCGACGACAGGGGGGCTACGAGCAGTACTTC. Its translation: CSVRRQGGYEQYF.

This chain connects TRBV3-1 (or the pseudogene TRBV3-2) to TRBJ1-2; possible D gene TRBD1, 5 bases. The CDR3 is 14 residues long. Trimming took off 0 bases at V and 7 bases at J, with 12 bases between the two ends. Germline-derived CDR1 and CDR2 are LGHDT and YNNKEL (reference sequence). The chain's CDR3 is CASSQDGQGRGYTF. The CDR3 coding sequence is TGTGCCAGCAGCCAAGATGGGCAGGGTCGTGGCTACACCTTC.

The sample holds a few counts of this clone. The chain couples TRBV15 to TRBJ2-7, with a tentative D call TRBD2 (5 bases). The CDR3 totals 15 residues. Per germline, CDR1 LNHNV and CDR2 YYDKDF (reference sequence). Trimming took off 0 bases at V and 2 bases at J, with 11 bases between the two ends. In DNA form, the CDR3 reads TGTGCCACCAGCAGAGATTACGGGGAAACCTACGAGCAGTACGTC. It is translated as CATSRDYGETYEQYV.

This clone turned up a few times. The chain couples TRBV12-3 or TRBV12-4 to TRBJ2-1; D is perhaps TRBD1 (6 bases). The CDR3 totals 13 residues. Trimming removed 7 bases at V and 4 bases at J, with 11 bases between. CDR3 nucleotide sequence: TGTGCCAGCAACAGGGACGGATACAATGAGCAGTTCTTC. This codes for CASNRDGYNEQFF.

This clone was detected only a few times. V gene TRBV5-5 combines with J gene TRBJ2-7, with 8 bases that match TRBD1. V dropped 4 bases and J dropped 1; count of bases not matched to a gene: 7. Germline lookup yields CDR1 SGHKS and CDR2 YYEKEE (reference sequence). This CDR3 comprises 15 residues. The CDR3 DNA reads as TGTGCCAGCAGCCCTACAGGGGGACAGTCCTACGAGCAGTACTTC. Protein: CASSPTGGQSYEQYF.

The V and J genes are TRBV7-6 and TRBJ2-1, with 14 bases identical to TRBD2. The CDR3 length is 16 residues. Germline assignment: CDR1 SGHVS and CDR2 FNYEAQ. J lost 2 bases, V lost 5 bases, and 2 bases had no gene match. CDR3 nucleotides: TGTGCCAGCAGCCGGACTAGCGGGGGGACCTACAATGAGCAGTTCTTC. Translated, it gives CASSRTSGGTYNEQFF.

The V gene is TRBV11-1, the J gene TRBJ2-2; TRBD1 is a possible D gene (5 bases). CDR1 and CDR2 from the germline V gene are SGHAT and FQDESV (reference sequence). The CDR3 totals 16 residues. Trimming took off 5 bases at V and 0 bases at J, with 13 bases between the two ends. The CDR3 sequence: CASSLRQLANTGELFF. In nucleotides, the CDR3 is TGTGCCAGCAGCCTTCGACAGCTCGCGAACACCGGGGAGCTGTTTTTT. Complete variable domain (other parts from reference TRBV11-1 and TRBJ2-2): EAEVAQSPRYKITEKSQAVAFWCDPISGHATLYWYRQILGQGPELLVQFQDESVVDDSQLPKDRFSAERLKGVDSTLKIQPAELGDSAMYLCASSLRQLANTGELFFGEGSRLTVL.

The CDR3 DNA reads as TGTGCCAGCAGCCGGGACTTCAACCCTCTGGGGGCCAACGTCCTGACTTTC. Translation: CASSRDFNPLGANVLTF. The rearrangement joins TRBV27 to TRBJ2-6; tentative D call: TRBD2 (6 bases). CDR3 length: 17 residues. Trimming shortened V by 6 bases and J by 4 bases, and 19 bases separated the two germline ends. Germline V lookup: CDR1 MNHEY, CDR2 SMNVEV (reference sequence).